The rows below give T cell receptor beta chains drawn from one sample of a study of PD-L1 blockade in urothelial cancer. The data were produced by immunoSEQ multiplex PCR, yet TCRdb's version contains in-frame clones alone and is incomplete. The sample shows about 81,000 clones, around 90% of them seen only once. The material was PBMCs, obtained around atezolizumab (anti-PD-L1) treatment. Receptors were obtained from a woman over 75 with urothelial cancer. CDR3s include the opening cysteine and the closing phenylalanine or tryptophan. Each record gives: V gene, J gene, D gene, clone size, CDR3 DNA, CDR3 protein. D genes are given only for firm matches. Size is stated for part of the rows, as once, few or many counts, or as a class when the clone is expanded.

TRBV7-9	TRBJ2-7	TRBD2	.	TGTGCCAGCAGCCGGGGGGCGGGGGGCCACGAGCAGTACTTC	CASSRGAGGHEQYF
TRBV9	TRBJ1-4	.	many	TGTGCCAGCAGCGTAGAGGGATCGGGGAAACTGTTTTTT	CASSVEGSGKLFF
TRBV11-1	TRBJ2-2	.	.	TGTGCCAGCAGCCGGACAAACTCCAACACCGGGGAGCTGTTTTTT	CASSRTNSNTGELFF
TRBV27	TRBJ2-7	TRBD1	.	TGTGCCAGCAGTCTACGACAGGGGCTTTCCTACGAGCAGTACTTC	CASSLRQGLSYEQYF
TRBV28	TRBJ2-2	.	.	TGTGCCAGCAAGGGCGGGGCAGGGGGCACCGGGGAGCTGTTTTTT	CASKGGAGGTGELFF
TRBV7-2	TRBJ2-7	TRBD2	few	TGTGCCAGCAGCTCTACTAGCGGGGCCTACGAGCAGTACTTC	CASSSTSGAYEQYF
TRBV6-5	TRBJ2-5	.	.	TGTGCCAGCAAAAGAACAGGATACCAAGAGACCCAGTACTTC	CASKRTGYQETQYF
TRBV28	TRBJ1-1	.	many	TGTGCCAGCAGTGGCCTTGACACTGAAGCTTTCTTT	CASSGLDTEAFF
TRBV2	TRBJ1-1	.	.	TGTGCCAGCTTTGCGGGGGGAAACACTGAAGCTTTCTTT	CASFAGGNTEAFF
TRBV2	TRBJ2-3	.	.	TGTGCCAGCAGTGATTCCGGCGGGGGCACAGATACGCAGTATTTT	CASSDSGGGTDTQYF
TRBV15	TRBJ2-5	.	.	TGTGCCACCAGCAGAGACCCTGGGCAGAAAGAGACCCAGTACTTC	CATSRDPGQKETQYF
TRBV11-1	TRBJ2-7	TRBD2	.	TGTGCCAGCAGCGTGGAGACTAGCGGGAGCTACGAGCAGTACTTC	CASSVETSGSYEQYF
TRBV28	TRBJ2-7	.	.	TGTGCCAGCAGTTTTGGTAGAACTGACTACGAGCAGTACTTC	CASSFGRTDYEQYF
TRBV27	TRBJ2-2	.	.	TGTGCCAGCAGTTTATTAGTCGCCGGGGAGCTGTTTTTT	CASSLLVAGELFF
TRBV27	TRBJ2-4	TRBD2	.	TGTGCCAGCAGTTTCGGGCCTCGCGGGAGGGAGTGGAACTTC	CASSFGPRGREWNF
TRBV5-1	TRBJ1-2	.	.	TGCGCCAGCAGCACCCTCGGGAGTAGGGATGGCTACACCTTC	CASSTLGSRDGYTF
TRBV5-1	TRBJ1-1	.	.	TGCGCCAGCAGCTCGGGACACATGGGCACTGAAGCTTTCTTT	CASSSGHMGTEAFF
TRBV27	TRBJ2-5	TRBD2	.	TGTGCCAGCAGTTTGTCTAGCGGGAGGAGGTGGGAGACCCAGTACTTC	CASSLSSGRRWETQYF
TRBV30	TRBJ2-5	TRBD2	.	TGTGCCTGGAGTGTAGGGACTAGCGGTTCGACCCAGTACTTC	CAWSVGTSGSTQYF
TRBV21-1	TRBJ1-1	.	few	TGTGCCAGCAGCGGAGATGAGGCGGACACTGAAGCTTTCTTT	CASSGDEADTEAFF
TRBV18	TRBJ2-3	TRBD1	.	TGTGCCAGCTCCGACAGGGGGAGCACAGATACGCAGTATTTT	CASSDRGSTDTQYF
TRBV23-1	TRBJ2-3	TRBD1	.	TGCGCCAGCAGTCAATTTGACAGGGGTGCAGATACGCAGTATTTT	CASSQFDRGADTQYF
TRBV5-1	TRBJ2-2	TRBD2	.	TGCGCCAGCAGCTTCCAGCGGGATTACACCGGGGAGCTGTTTTTT	CASSFQRDYTGELFF
TRBV7-9	TRBJ1-2	TRBD1	once	TGTGCCAGCAGCTTTGGGGGGGGGACAGGGAGGGTCGGAGACTATGGCTACACCTTC	CASSFGGGTGRVGDYGYTF